This T cell receptor (beta chain) comes out of a study of blood T cell repertoires in COVID-19. Methods used by the authors: For nucleated cells, counts were estimated from reference gene primer amplification. Repertoires were generated with immunoSEQ multiplex PCR, while TCRdb's copy carries only in-frame clones and drops some. V, J and clone size reflect that table, while D and trimming were determined from the DNA. This sample has 110,000 to 150,000 clones, with around 90% found just once. V was clipped by 1 base and J by 2 bases; unmatched bases: 3. The germline V gene has CDR1 SEHNR and CDR2 FQNEAQ (reference sequence). CDR3 length equals 17 residues.

The J gene is TRBJ2-2, the V gene TRBV7-9; TRBD1 matches at 11 bases. The sequenced material came from peripheral blood. The source of this sequence is a woman aged 55 to 70 with acute or convalescent COVID-19. The CDR3: CASSLVGQGANTGELFF. The CDR3 DNA follows: TGTGCCAGCAGCTTAGTAGGACAGGGGGCTAACACCGGGGAGCTGTTTTTT.